This TCR beta chain derives from a study of T cell responses to AZD1222 COVID-19 vaccine. Study-wide results and limits: Unmutated variant regions are reportedly targeted by nearly half of spike-specific TCRs. Spike-specific TCR breadth and depth were elevated following two AZD1222 doses.

This clone was seen once. Its specificity is not known. There are 13 residues in the CDR3. In germline, CDR1 is SGHDT, CDR2 YYEEEE. V lost 2 bases and J lost 4, with 10 bases in between. TCRdb's table, derived via immunoSEQ multiplex PCR, lists solely in-frame clones and lacks some. The sample shows 95,000 to 150,000 clones, about nine tenths of them seen only once. The chain links TRBV5-6 to TRBJ2-7; D unresolved. The material was peripheral blood, obtained on day 0 of AZD1222 vaccination. The clonotype was recovered from an adult in good health. The CDR3 nucleotides read TGTGCCAGCAGCTTACCTGGCCCATACGAGCAGTACTTC. This sequence encodes CASSLPGPYEQYF.